These T cell receptor beta chains were read from a single sample in a study of persistence of HIV-infected CD4 T cells. Their target antigens are unknown. Clones were sequenced by immunoSEQ multiplex PCR, and TCRdb holds only the in-frame ones, with some missing. The repertoire consists of roughly 43,000 clones, with about 89% occurring once and the leading ten covering approximately 1%. The material sequenced was CD4+ T cells sorted from PBMCs after roughly 18-hour stimulation, taken from a patient who received antiretroviral therapy. All receptors come from an adult man with HIV who was CMV-seropositive. The CDR3 runs from the conserved cysteine through the conserved F or W. D genes are given only for firm matches. Clone size is shown for a subset of rows, as once, few, many or a class of expanded clone.

clone size,J gene,D gene,V gene,CDR3 protein,CDR3 DNA
-,TRBJ1-6,-,TRBV28,CASSFPGEYSPLHF,TGTGCCAGCAGTTTCCCAGGGGAGTATTCACCCCTCCACTTT
-,TRBJ2-7,-,TRBV29-1,CSVAYPGTYEQYF,TGCAGCGTTGCCTACCCCGGGACCTACGAGCAGTACTTC
-,TRBJ1-2,TRBD1,TRBV3-1/TRBV3-2,CASSQMTGNYGYTF,TGTGCCAGCAGCCAAATGACAGGGAACTATGGCTACACCTTC
-,TRBJ2-3,TRBD1,TRBV6-2/TRBV6-3,CASSYRGGRTGWTDTQYF,TGTGCCAGCAGTTACCGGGGCGGCCGGACAGGGTGGACAGATACGCAGTATTTT
-,TRBJ2-3,-,TRBV4-1,CASSQEGRETQYF,TGCGCCAGCAGCCAAGAAGGAAGGGAGACGCAGTATTTT
-,TRBJ2-1,-,TRBV4-2,CASSRRSNEQFF,TGTGCCAGCAGCCGCAGGAGCAATGAGCAGTTCTTC
-,TRBJ2-3,-,TRBV7-2,CASSYTGQGGGTDTQYF,TGTGCCAGCAGCTACACTGGACAGGGAGGGGGCACAGATACGCAGTATTTT
-,TRBJ2-4,TRBD1,TRBV28,CASSLAGGAENIQYF,TGTGCCAGCAGTTTGGCAGGGGGCGCCGAAAACATTCAGTACTTC
-,TRBJ2-7,-,TRBV2,CASSALLSYEQYF,TGTGCCAGCAGTGCACTGCTTTCCTACGAGCAGTACTTC
-,TRBJ1-5,-,TRBV19,CASSIYGGYSNQPQHF,TGTGCCAGTAGTATCTACGGAGGATATAGCAATCAGCCCCAGCATTTT
-,TRBJ1-6,-,TRBV5-5,CASSPGLGNSPLHF,TGTGCCAGCAGCCCGGGTCTGGGGAATTCACCCCTCCACTTT
-,TRBJ1-6,-,TRBV28,CASSSPNRDNSPLHF,TGTGCCAGCAGTTCACCTAACAGGGATAATTCACCCCTCCACTTT
-,TRBJ2-2,-,TRBV29-1,CSVEGPLGELFF,TGCAGCGTTGAGGGGCCCCTCGGGGAGCTGTTTTTT
-,TRBJ2-5,TRBD1,TRBV7-6,CASSLDGTVVKTQYF,TGTGCCAGCAGCTTAGACGGGACAGTAGTGAAGACCCAGTACTTC
-,TRBJ2-7,TRBD1,TRBV19,CASSKGNPGGSFSYEQYF,TGTGCCAGTAGTAAGGGGAATCCAGGGGGAAGCTTCTCCTACGAGCAGTACTTC
-,TRBJ2-7,-,TRBV18,CASSPMQDYEQYF,TGTGCCAGCTCACCTATGCAGGACTACGAGCAGTACTTC
-,TRBJ1-5,TRBD1,TRBV5-6,CASSLTGTANQPQHF,TGTGCCAGCAGCTTAACCGGGACAGCTAATCAGCCCCAGCATTTT
-,TRBJ1-1,-,TRBV30,CAWSLGQLKSGTEAFF,TGTGCCTGGAGTCTAGGACAGCTGAAGAGTGGGACTGAAGCTTTCTTT
-,TRBJ2-5,TRBD2,TRBV6-1,CASSEGLAGVETQYF,TGTGCCAGCAGTGAAGGGCTAGCGGGGGTTGAGACCCAGTACTTC
-,TRBJ2-2,TRBD1,TRBV28,CASSLSRTGVIGELFF,TGTGCCAGCAGTTTATCCCGGACAGGGGTAATCGGGGAGCTGTTTTTT
-,TRBJ1-2,-,TRBV30,CACPSEGVWGGYTF,TGTGCCTGCCCTTCTGAAGGGGTTTGGGGTGGCTACACCTTC
-,TRBJ1-6,-,TRBV19,CASSMAGLLDSPLHF,TGTGCCAGTAGTATGGCGGGCCTCTTGGATTCACCCCTCCACTTT
-,TRBJ1-2,TRBD1,TRBV6-5,CASSYGGAGTAYGYTF,TGTGCCAGCAGTTATGGGGGGGCCGGGACAGCATATGGCTACACCTTC
-,TRBJ1-1,-,TRBV9,CASSVVPSGVELKAFF,TGTGCCAGCAGCGTAGTGCCCTCGGGGGTGGAGCTGAAAGCTTTCTTT
once,TRBJ2-2,-,TRBV6-5,CASILTGNTGELFF,TGTGCCAGCATTTTGACAGGCAACACCGGGGAGCTGTTTTTT
-,TRBJ1-1,-,TRBV5-5,CASSLGSRDPNTEAFF,TGTGCCAGCAGCTTGGGGTCCAGGGACCCGAACACTGAAGCTTTCTTT
-,TRBJ1-5,-,TRBV7-2,CASSYRVGNQPQHF,TGTGCCAGCAGCTACAGGGTTGGCAATCAGCCCCAGCATTTT
-,TRBJ2-7,-,TRBV7-8,CASSLERLVEYEQYF,TGTGCCAGCAGCTTAGAAAGGCTAGTAGAGTACGAGCAGTACTTC
-,TRBJ1-2,TRBD1,TRBV18,CASSPDTNRGGYGYTF,TGTGCCAGCTCACCAGATACAAACAGGGGCGGCTATGGCTACACCTTC
-,TRBJ2-7,TRBD1,TRBV30,CAWSGGGTGGYEQYF,TGTGCCTGGAGTGGCGGGGGGACAGGGGGCTACGAGCAGTACTTC
-,TRBJ2-1,TRBD1,TRBV12-3/TRBV12-4,CASSSPDRVLIF,TGTGCCAGCAGTTCCCCCGACAGGGTCCTAATCTTC
-,TRBJ1-1,-,TRBV6-2/TRBV6-3,CASSKTRNTEAFF,TGTGCCAGCAGCAAGACCCGGAACACTGAAGCTTTCTTT
-,TRBJ1-1,TRBD1,TRBV18,CASSPMTGDTEAFF,TGTGCCAGCTCACCGATGACAGGGGATACTGAAGCTTTCTTT
-,TRBJ1-2,-,TRBV6-5,CAARSGSRQYGYTF,TGTGCCGCTCGGTCGGGGTCGAGACAATATGGCTACACCTTC
-,TRBJ2-1,TRBD1,TRBV10-1,CASRNGQGRHNEQFF,TGCGCCAGCAGGAATGGACAGGGTAGACATAATGAGCAGTTCTTC
-,TRBJ2-2,-,TRBV5-6,CASSWGGNTGELFF,TGTGCCAGCAGTTGGGGAGGGAACACCGGGGAGCTGTTTTTT
-,TRBJ1-5,-,TRBV5-6,CASSLGQAGNQPQHF,TGTGCCAGCAGCTTGGGACAGGCGGGGAATCAGCCCCAGCATTTT